The 21 T cell receptor beta chains in this list originate from one sample, sequenced in a study of Tregs in tolerant kidney transplant recipients. Generated by immunoSEQ multiplex PCR, the TCRdb table keeps only in-frame clones and is missing some. The sample has 90,000 or so clones, about 92% seen once; the top ten hold around 4.5%. The material sequenced was CD8+ T cells from blood. Receptors were obtained from a human donor in good health.

V gene TRBV9 combines with J gene TRBJ2-2; D call uncertain. CDR1 and CDR2 (germline): SGDLS, YYNGEE. CDR3 length: 17 amino acids. With 6 bases removed from V and 0 bases from J, the gap between germline ends came to 18 bases. CDR3 protein: CASTAGLGSTNTGELFF. The CDR3, as DNA: TGTGCCAGCACCGCCGGATTGGGATCCACGAACACCGGGGAGCTGTTTTTT.

This chain uses TRBV6-5 with TRBJ2-7; TRBD1 matches at 8 bases. Trimming took 6 bases from V and 2 from J; bases not matched to a gene: 3. There are 13 residues in the CDR3. Germline assignment: CDR1 MNHEY and CDR2 SVGAGI. CDR3 nucleotide sequence: TGTGCCAGCAGCCCGACAGGGGCCTACGAGCAGTACTTC. It is translated as CASSPTGAYEQYF.

The chain is built from TRBV29-1 and TRBJ1-2, with D maybe TRBD1 (5 bases). The CDR3 loop spans 13 amino acids. CDR1 SQVTM and CDR2 ANQGSEA come from the germline V gene. The V gene lost 4 bases and the J gene lost 6 bases, with 15 bases spanning the gap. CDR3 DNA sequence: TGCAGCGTTGGGGGCGTCGGGGTCCATGGCTACACCTTC. As protein: CSVGGVGVHGYTF.

The chain links TRBV7-9 to TRBJ2-2, with D possibly being TRBD2 (5 bases). Germline loops: CDR1 SEHNR, CDR2 FQNEAQ (reference sequence). The CDR3 sequence is 11 residues long. Trimming cost V 5 bases and J 7 bases, with 5 bases left between them. The CDR3: CASSEGGELFF. CDR3 coding DNA: TGTGCCAGCAGCGAGGGCGGGGAGCTGTTTTTT.

The chain is built from TRBV4-2 and TRBJ2-2, with TRBD2 matching over 7 bases. The CDR3 covers 19 residues. V gave up 0 bases and J gave up 2 bases; unmatched junction bases: 12. Germline loops: CDR1 LGHNA, CDR2 YNFKEQ. CDR3 sequence reads: CASSQDSLSERGNTGELFF. The CDR3 nucleotides are TGTGCCAGCAGCCAAGATTCCCTATCGGAGCGGGGAAACACCGGGGAGCTGTTTTTT.

V is TRBV7-6 and J is TRBJ2-2, with 8 bases fitting TRBD2. Germline CDR1 is SGHVS and CDR2 is FNYEAQ. Unmatched junction bases numbered 8, after V lost 1 base and J lost 4 bases. The CDR3 has 17 residues. CDR3 region: CASSLGTGGQGTGELFF. The CDR3 nucleotides read TGTGCCAGCAGCTTAGGCACGGGGGGGCAGGGCACCGGGGAGCTGTTTTTT.

This chain uses TRBV5-4 with TRBJ2-7; a weak D match, TRBD2 (6 bases). Germline loops: CDR1 SGHNT, CDR2 YYREEE (reference sequence). The V gene lost 4 bases and the J gene lost 4 bases, with 18 bases spanning the gap. The CDR3 is 15 residues long. The CDR3 coding sequence is TGTGCCAGCAGCCTGCGGGGTCGAGAGTATTACGAGCAGTACTTC. It encodes CASSLRGREYYEQYF. The variable domain in full, with the rest retrieved from reference TRBV5-4 and TRBJ2-7, is ETGVTQSPTHLIKTRGQQVTLRCSSQSGHNTVSWYQQALGQGPQFIFQYYREEENGRGNFPPRFSGLQFPNYSSELNVNALELDDSALYLCASSLRGREYYEQYFGPGTRLTVT.

The V gene is TRBV15, the J gene TRBJ1-4; possibly TRBD1 for D (5 bases). Per germline, CDR1 LNHNV and CDR2 YYDKDF (reference sequence). The CDR3 contains 15 residues. The V end was cut by 8 bases, the J end by 3 bases, with 16 bases between. For the CDR3, the DNA is TGTGCCACCCCAGATCCCAGGGTAGCTAATGAAAAACTGTTTTTT. Protein: CATPDPRVANEKLFF.

V and J are TRBV27 and TRBJ2-7, with a possible D match to TRBD1 (6 bases). Germline assignment: CDR1 MNHEY and CDR2 SMNVEV (reference sequence). The CDR3 is 16 amino acids. Trimming shortened V by 2 bases and J by 2 bases, and 16 bases separated the two germline ends. The CDR3 sequence is CASSLRGAGVAYEQYF. The CDR3 nucleotides are TGTGCCAGCAGTTTAAGGGGAGCAGGGGTGGCCTACGAGCAGTACTTC.

The rearrangement links TRBV7-8 to TRBJ1-1, with 7 bases fitting TRBD1. The CDR3 is 17 amino acids. Germline V gene sequence: CDR1 SGHVS, CDR2 FQNEAQ. V shed 1 base and J 4 bases; nucleotides not matched to a gene: 12. This CDR3 is CASSLERFVGGITEAFF. The CDR3 DNA follows: TGTGCCAGCAGCTTAGAGAGATTTGTAGGGGGCATCACTGAAGCTTTCTTT.

This chain joins TRBV4-1 and TRBJ1-2; D remains unclear. V dropped 0 bases and J dropped 4 bases, with 9 bases sitting between them. The CDR3 runs 14 residues. CDR1 is MGHRA and CDR2 is YSYEKL in the germline V gene. In DNA form, the CDR3 reads TGCGCCAGCAGCCAAGATCAACGGGGCTATGGCTACACCTTC. This gives the protein CASSQDQRGYGYTF.

This clone was detected only a few times. This chain links TRBV30 with TRBJ1-5, with D uncertain. Germline CDR1 reads GTSNPN; CDR2 reads SVGIG (reference sequence). CDR3 length: 12 amino acids. V gave up 1 base and J gave up 7 bases, with 8 bases separating them. The CDR3 reads CAWSGALQPQHF. CDR3 bases: TGTGCCTGGAGTGGGGCATTACAGCCCCAGCATTTT.

The rearrangement uses TRBV2 and TRBJ1-6, with D possibly matching TRBD1 (5 bases). The CDR3 is 14 residues long. Trimming took off 3 bases at V and 6 bases at J, with 9 bases between the two ends. CDR1 and CDR2 (germline): SNHLY, FYNNEI. The CDR3 DNA reads TGTGCCAGCAGTGACCGCAGGGTTAATTCACCCCTCCACTTT. This encodes CASSDRRVNSPLHF.

The rearrangement uses TRBV27 and TRBJ2-7; maybe TRBD1 (6 bases). Germline assignment: CDR1 MNHEY and CDR2 SMNVEV (reference sequence). V dropped 3 bases and J dropped 7 bases, with 19 bases sitting between them. The CDR3 loop spans 15 amino acids. The CDR3 bases are TGTGCCAGCAGTTTCGGACAGCAAGAAGGGCGGGAGCAGTACTTC. It specifies CASSFGQQEGREQYF.

This chain links TRBV5-4 with TRBJ2-7, with 10 bases matching TRBD1. Unmatched junction bases numbered 2, after V lost 0 bases and J lost 2 bases. The CDR3 totals 15 residues. Per germline, CDR1 SGHNT and CDR2 YYREEE (reference sequence). The DNA of the CDR3 is TGTGCCAGCAGCTTGGTAGGGACAGGGGCCTACGAGCAGTACTTC. Amino acids: CASSLVGTGAYEQYF.

This rearrangement joins TRBV7-9 to TRBJ2-3; 8 nucleotides agree with TRBD2. The CDR3 is 17 residues long. The trim removed 2 bases at V and 6 bases at J, leaving 13 bases unmatched. Germline CDR1 SEHNR, CDR2 FQNEAQ (reference sequence). DNA of the CDR3: TGTGCCAGCAGCTTATATTTTTCGGGAGGGGAGGCCGATACGCAGTATTTT. Amino acids: CASSLYFSGGEADTQYF.

V is TRBV14 and J is TRBJ1-4, with D perhaps matching TRBD1 (6 bases). In germline, CDR1 is SGHDN, CDR2 FVKESK. The CDR3 contains 15 residues. Trimming pared 1 base from V and 8 bases from J, leaving 14 bases between. The CDR3 sequence: CASSQAQGLREKLFF. CDR3 coding DNA: TGTGCCAGCAGCCAAGCGCAGGGGTTACGCGAAAAACTGTTTTTT.

The rearrangement uses TRBV27 and TRBJ1-1; no clear D. CDR3 size: 12 residues. From germline, CDR1 is MNHEY and CDR2 SMNVEV (reference sequence). Trimming stripped 9 bases from V and 1 base from J, with 9 bases between. As DNA, the CDR3 is TGTGCCAGTTTGGCTCCGAACACTGAAGCTTTCTTT. Amino acids: CASLAPNTEAFF.

V and J are TRBV11-2 and TRBJ2-7; tentative D call: TRBD1 (5 bases). This CDR3 comprises 13 residues. CDR1 and CDR2 (germline): SGHAT, FQNNGV. V lost 7 bases to trimming and J lost 2 bases, with 12 bases between them. DNA of the CDR3: TGTGCCAGCAAGGAGACAGTAACCTACGAGCAGTACTTC. Amino acids: CASKETVTYEQYF.

This chain uses TRBV27 with TRBJ2-7; tentatively, D is TRBD2 (7 bases). Germline assignment: CDR1 MNHEY and CDR2 SMNVEV (reference sequence). The CDR3 runs 13 residues. Deletions cut 11 bases from V and 3 bases from J, with 17 bases between. CDR3 DNA sequence: TGTGCCGCTGGCCGGGGGGCGGGCTACGAGCAGTACTTC. Translated: CAAGRGAGYEQYF.

The genes are TRBV4-2 and TRBJ2-3; 11 bases agree with TRBD2. CDR3 length equals 16 residues. Trimming took 1 base from V and 4 from J; bases not matched to a gene: 4. Per the germline V gene, CDR1 is LGHNA and CDR2 is YNFKEQ. The CDR3 DNA reads as TGTGCCAGCAGCCAAGCGACTAGCGGGACGTCAGATACGCAGTATTTT. This translates into CASSQATSGTSDTQYF.